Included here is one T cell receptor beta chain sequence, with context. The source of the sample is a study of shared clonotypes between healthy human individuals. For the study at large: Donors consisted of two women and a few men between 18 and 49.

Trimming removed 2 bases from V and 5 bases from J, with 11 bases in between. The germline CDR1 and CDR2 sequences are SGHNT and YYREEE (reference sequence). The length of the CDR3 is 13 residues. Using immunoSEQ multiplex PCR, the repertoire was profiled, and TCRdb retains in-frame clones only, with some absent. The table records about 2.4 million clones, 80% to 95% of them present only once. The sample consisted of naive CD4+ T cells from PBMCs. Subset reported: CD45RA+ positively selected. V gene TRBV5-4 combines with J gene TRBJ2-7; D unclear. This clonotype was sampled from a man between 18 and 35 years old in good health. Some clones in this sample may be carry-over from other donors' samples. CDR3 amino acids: CASSFSTLHEQYF. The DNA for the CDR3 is TGTGCCAGCAGCTTTTCTACGCTCCACGAGCAGTACTTC.